Below are 20 T cell receptor beta chains sequenced from a single sample in a study of T cells in Graves' hyperthyroidism and ophthalmopathy. TCR beta CDR3 sequences were amplified from RNA transcripts. In the first-round RT-PCR of the TCR CDR3, the HTBI primer set was used. TCRdb independently ran MiXCR on the multiplex PCR reads; one entry per CDR3 protein. The sample has about 360,000 distinct CDR3 sequences; approximately 13% are singletons. The specimen was blood. These TCRs come from a woman aged 18-30 years with Graves' hyperthyroidism.

In this sample, this clonotype turned up many times. The V and J genes are TRBV7-3 and TRBJ1-1; D is unresolved. CDR3 length: 13 amino acids. The ends were cut back, 1 base at V and 6 bases at J, with 9 bases in the middle. Looked up from germline, CDR1 is SGHTA and CDR2 is FQGTGA. CDR3: CASSLSRWAEAFF. Here the CDR3 DNA reads TGTGCCAGCAGCTTAAGTAGGTGGGCTGAAGCTTTCTTT.

The rearrangement links TRBV12-3 or TRBV12-4 to TRBJ1-3, with unresolved D. The CDR3 sequence is 14 residues long. Trimming cost V 6 bases and J 1 base, with 10 bases left between them. CDR3 amino acids: CASRNTGSGNTIYF. The CDR3 DNA is TGTGCCAGCAGAAATACGGGTTCTGGAAACACCATATATTTT.

This clonotype came up many times. This sequence joins TRBV29-1 and TRBJ2-1; D is undetermined. Looked up from germline, CDR1 is SQVTM and CDR2 is ANQGSEA. This CDR3 is built from 13 residues. Trimming shortened V by 3 bases and J by 2 bases, and 8 bases separated the two germline ends. The DNA for the CDR3 is TGCAGCGTTGACTTGCGGACCTACAATGAGCAGTTCTTC. Protein sequence: CSVDLRTYNEQFF.

The rearrangement uses TRBV14 and TRBJ2-2; 8 nucleotides agree with TRBD1. The ends lost 3 bases at V and 6 bases at J; junction bases unmatched: 9. CDR1 is SGHDN and CDR2 is FVKESK in the germline V gene. This CDR3 spans 16 amino acids. The DNA of the CDR3 is TGTGCCAGCAGCCAGAGGGACAGGAGTATACCCGGGGAGCTGTTTTTT. Its translation: CASSQRDRSIPGELFF.

This clonotype was detected many times. This chain connects TRBV12-3 or TRBV12-4 to TRBJ2-5; no reliable D call. Deletions cut 3 bases from V and 9 bases from J, with 17 bases between. The CDR3 totals 14 residues. CDR3 loop: CASSFSDGRAAQYF. The CDR3 DNA reads TGTGCCAGCAGTTTCTCGGACGGACGGGCGGCCCAGTACTTC.

This clonotype was counted at least ten times. The chain recombines TRBV10-3 with TRBJ2-7; 7 bases line up with TRBD1. There are 15 residues in the CDR3. V trimming: 8 bases; J trimming: 3 bases; junction bases outside the gene matches: 13. Germline V gives CDR1 ENHRY, CDR2 SYGVKD. The DNA of the CDR3 is TGTGCCATCCGGCCCGAGACAGGGTCGGGCTACGAGCAGTACTTC. Translating it yields CAIRPETGSGYEQYF.

This clonotype has ten or more counts. The chain links TRBV30 to TRBJ2-1, with 10 bases that match TRBD2. The germline V gene encodes CDR1 GTSNPN and CDR2 SVGIG (reference sequence). V lost 3 bases to trimming and J lost 9 bases; unmatched junction nucleotides: 8. There are 14 residues in the CDR3. CDR3 DNA: TGTGCCTGGAGCGCTGGGGCTAGCGGGGGTGAGCAGTTCTTC. Translating gives CAWSAGASGGEQFF.

This clonotype turned up a few times. The chain has TRBV6-2 or TRBV6-3 and TRBJ1-1; no definite D call. Deletions cut 5 bases from V and 6 bases from J, with 13 bases between. The CDR3 covers 13 residues. Per the germline V gene, CDR1 is MNHEY and CDR2 is SVGEGT. DNA for the CDR3: TGTGCCAGCAGTACCCGAGTGGGTCCTGAAGCTTTCTTT. This sequence encodes CASSTRVGPEAFF.

In its sample, this clonotype was seen many times. The V gene is TRBV6-2 or TRBV6-3, the J gene TRBJ2-3; the D gene is possibly TRBD2 (5 bases). From germline, CDR1 is MNHEY and CDR2 SVGEGT. V gave up 4 bases and J gave up 6 bases, with 8 bases separating them. CDR3 size: 12 residues. The CDR3 DNA sequence: TGTGCCAGCAGTTGGGAGATCGATACGCAGTATTTT. Its protein is CASSWEIDTQYF.

The table lists this clonotype with many counts. CDR3 DNA sequence: TGTGCCAGCAGCTTAGATCCCAGGGCCGCGGAGACGCAGTATTTT. Its translation: CASSLDPRAAETQYF. This chain uses TRBV7-8 with TRBJ2-3; D may be TRBD1 (5 bases). Germline values: CDR1 SGHVS, CDR2 FQNEAQ. CDR3 length equals 15 residues. V was clipped by 1 base and J by 9 bases, with 17 bases between them.

The chain joins TRBV5-1 to TRBJ2-1; TRBD2 matches 14 bases. The junction had 13 bases not matched to a gene; V was cut back by 1 base and J by 7 bases. The length of the CDR3 is 19 residues. Germline V gene lookup returns CDR1 SGHRS and CDR2 YFSETQ. CDR3 DNA: TGCGCCAGCAGCTTGTTCGCCGGGACTAGCGGGGGTATCCTGAATGAGCAGTTCTTC. Encoded protein: CASSLFAGTSGGILNEQFF.

This clonotype occurred many times. The V call is TRBV7-9, the J call TRBJ2-1; TRBD2 matches 9 bases. Germline values: CDR1 SEHNR, CDR2 FQNEAQ (reference sequence). J gave up 9 bases and V 4 bases, and 13 bases lay outside the gene matches. The CDR3 extends over 16 amino acids. The CDR3 DNA follows: TGTGCCAGCAGCTCACTAGGCGGGAGGGGGGCAGGTGAGCAGTTCTTC. It specifies CASSSLGGRGAGEQFF. The full variable domain, in which reference TRBV7-9 and TRBJ2-1 provide the parts outside the CDR3, is DTGVSQNPRHKITKRGQNVTFRCDPISEHNRLYWYRQTLGQGPEFLTYFQNEAQLEKSRLLSDRFSAERPKGSFSTLEIQRTEQGDSAMYLCASSSLGGRGAGEQFFGPGTRLTVL.

The sample holds many counts of this clonotype. The chain links TRBV7-9 to TRBJ1-1; weak D call: TRBD1 (6 bases). V gave up 1 base and J gave up 7 bases, with 13 bases separating them. The CDR3 loop spans 14 amino acids. Germline V gives CDR1 SEHNR, CDR2 FQNEAQ (reference sequence). CDR3 amino acids: CASSLEGGHNEAFF. CDR3 DNA: TGTGCCAGCAGCTTAGAGGGGGGGCACAATGAAGCTTTCTTT.

This chain links TRBV19 with TRBJ2-1, with 9 bases aligning to TRBD1. J gave up 2 bases and V 4 bases, and 6 bases lay outside the gene matches. This CDR3 is 16 amino acids long. Germline V gives CDR1 LNHDA, CDR2 SQIVND (reference sequence). Here the CDR3 reads CASSTGQGPPYNEQFF. CDR3 in DNA: TGTGCCAGTAGTACGGGACAGGGCCCCCCCTACAATGAGCAGTTCTTC.

Comments on this clonotype: A read error may be the cause here, since a much bigger clone is one base away. This rearrangement joins TRBV11-1 to TRBJ2-2, with TRBD1 identical over 7 bases. J lost 6 bases, V lost 7 bases, and 5 bases had no gene match. The germline V gene has CDR1 SGHAT and CDR2 FQDESV (reference sequence). CDR3 length equals 13 residues. The CDR3 spells CASIFQGAGELFF. In nucleotides, the CDR3 is TGTGCCAGCATCTTCCAGGGGGCCGGGGAGCTGTTTTTT.

The V gene is TRBV7-9, the J gene TRBJ2-3; weak D call: TRBD2 (6 bases). With 5 bases removed from V and 6 bases from J, the gap between germline ends came to 27 bases. The CDR3 loop spans 18 amino acids. Germline-derived CDR1 and CDR2 are SEHNR and FQNEAQ (reference sequence). The CDR3 DNA reads TGTGCCAGCAGCCCACCTGGGGGGATAGGGGATTGGATGGATACGCAGTATTTT. Residues: CASSPPGGIGDWMDTQYF.

This clonotype was detected many times. The chain joins TRBV5-6 to TRBJ1-5; D is uncertain. V lost 3 bases and J 7 bases, leaving 14 bases between the germline ends. The germline V gene has CDR1 SGHDT and CDR2 YYEEEE. The CDR3 totals 14 residues. DNA for the CDR3: TGTGCCAGCAGCTCGCGGACCCTCGTCCAGCCCCAGCATTTT. Its translation is CASSSRTLVQPQHF.

CDR3 sequence: CASSFLLTSGRGGTQYF. The CDR3 DNA reads as TGTGCCAGCAGCTTCTTATTGACTAGCGGTAGAGGAGGTACGCAGTATTTT. The chain couples TRBV7-9 to TRBJ2-3; TRBD2 agrees at 9 bases. Germline V gene sequence: CDR1 SEHNR, CDR2 FQNEAQ (reference sequence). After removal of 3 bases from V and 8 bases from J, the junction contained 15 bases not matched to a gene. The CDR3 consists of 17 residues.

This clonotype occurred many times. This chain connects TRBV30 to TRBJ2-1, with 14 bases aligning to TRBD2. The CDR3 runs 17 residues. V dropped 7 bases and J dropped 0; count of bases not matched to a gene: 8. Germline CDR1 reads GTSNPN; CDR2 reads SVGIG (reference sequence). For the CDR3, the DNA is TGTGCCTCAGCCGGACTAGCGGGAGGACCCTCCTACAATGAGCAGTTCTTC. This sequence encodes CASAGLAGGPSYNEQFF. The whole variable domain, remainder taken from reference TRBV30 and TRBJ2-1, is SQTIHQWPATLVQPVGSPLSLECTVEGTSNPNLYWYRQAAGRGLQLLFYSVGIGQISSEVPQNLSASRPQDRQFILSSKKLLLSDSGFYLCASAGLAGGPSYNEQFFGPGTRLTVL.

This clonotype was recorded only once. V is TRBV11-2 and J is TRBJ1-3, with D uncertain. This CDR3 region has 16 residues. V was shortened by 2 bases and J by 0 bases, with 11 bases between the two germline ends. CDR1 and CDR2 (germline): SGHAT, FQNNGV. The CDR3 DNA follows: TGTGCCAGCAGCTTATATCGGGGTTTCTCTGGAAACACCATATATTTT. This codes for CASSLYRGFSGNTIYF.